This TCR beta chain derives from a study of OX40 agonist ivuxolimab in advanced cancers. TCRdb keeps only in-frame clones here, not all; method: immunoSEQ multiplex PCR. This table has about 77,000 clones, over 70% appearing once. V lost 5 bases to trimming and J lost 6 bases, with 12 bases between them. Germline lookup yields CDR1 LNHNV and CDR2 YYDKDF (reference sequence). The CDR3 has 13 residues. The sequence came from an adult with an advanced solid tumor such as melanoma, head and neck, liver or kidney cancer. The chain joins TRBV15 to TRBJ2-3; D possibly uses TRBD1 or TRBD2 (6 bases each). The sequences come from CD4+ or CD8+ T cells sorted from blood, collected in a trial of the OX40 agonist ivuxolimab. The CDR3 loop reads CATSRRGADTQYF. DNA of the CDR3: TGTGCCACCAGCCGGAGGGGGGCGGATACGCAGTATTTT.